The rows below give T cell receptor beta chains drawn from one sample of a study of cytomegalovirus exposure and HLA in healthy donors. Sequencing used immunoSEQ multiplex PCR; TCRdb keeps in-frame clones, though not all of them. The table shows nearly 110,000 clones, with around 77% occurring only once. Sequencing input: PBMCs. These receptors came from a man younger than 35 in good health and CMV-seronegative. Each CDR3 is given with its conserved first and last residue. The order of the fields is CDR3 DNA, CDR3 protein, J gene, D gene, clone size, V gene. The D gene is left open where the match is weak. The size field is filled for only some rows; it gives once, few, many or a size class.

TGTGCCAGCAGCTTACGGGGGGGGGTTTTGACAGATACGCAGTATTTT CASSLRGGVLTDTQYF TRBJ2-3 TRBD2 . TRBV5-5
TGTGCCAGCAGCCCACCCCAGGGGAACGCGAGGAATTCACCCCTCCACTTT CASSPPQGNARNSPLHF TRBJ1-6 . . TRBV4-2
TGTGCCAGCAGTGAAAGGGGCACTGGGGCCAACGTCCTGACTTTC CASSERGTGANVLTF TRBJ2-6 . . TRBV2
TGCGCCAGCAGCCAAGACTATAGGGGGTTGGGGAAAGCTTTCTTT CASSQDYRGLGKAFF TRBJ1-1 . . TRBV4-3
TGTGCCACCAGCCCTGCGCGCCTACTAGCGGCGAAAGAGACCCAGTACTTC CATSPARLLAAKETQYF TRBJ2-5 TRBD2 . TRBV15
TGTGCCAGTAGGAGGAAGAACTACCCTACAGATACGCAGTATTTT CASRRKNYPTDTQYF TRBJ2-3 . . TRBV19
TGTGCCAGCAGTGCCCAAAAAGGGACAGGAGGCGAGCAGTACTTC CASSAQKGTGGEQYF TRBJ2-7 TRBD1 . TRBV27
TGCGCCAGCAGCGAGGGACAGGGGGCTTACAATGAGCAGTTCTTC CASSEGQGAYNEQFF TRBJ2-1 TRBD1 . TRBV5-1
TGTGCCAGCAGCCAAGGGACAGCCGATTCCTACGAGCAGTACTTC CASSQGTADSYEQYF TRBJ2-7 TRBD1 once TRBV7-8
TGTGCCACCCAGAAGCGGGGGGGCCGGAATGAGCAGTTCTTC CATQKRGGRNEQFF TRBJ2-1 TRBD2 . TRBV19
TGCGCCAGCAGCTTGTTGTGGGTGGGACAGGCGGTCTATGGCTACACCTTC CASSLLWVGQAVYGYTF TRBJ1-2 TRBD1 . TRBV5-1
TGTGCCAGCAGTGAAGTCGGGGGAGGCACCGGGGAGCTGTTTTTT CASSEVGGGTGELFF TRBJ2-2 . once TRBV6-1
TGTGCCACCAGCAGACCCCGGGACACACGCCAAGAGACCCAGTACTTC CATSRPRDTRQETQYF TRBJ2-5 . . TRBV15
TGTGCCAGCAGTTTTCGAGGAGCCAAAAACATTCAGTACTTC CASSFRGAKNIQYF TRBJ2-4 . . TRBV28
TGTGCCAGCAGTGAAGAGTTAGCGGCTCCCTACGAGCAGTACTTC CASSEELAAPYEQYF TRBJ2-7 . . TRBV6-1
TGCGCCAGCAGCCACCCTAGCGGGGGACAAGAGACCCAGTACTTC CASSHPSGGQETQYF TRBJ2-5 TRBD2 . TRBV4-3
TGTGCCAGCAGCTTGGGACAGGGAAGAGGTGAAAAACTGTTTTTT CASSLGQGRGEKLFF TRBJ1-4 TRBD1 once TRBV5-8
TGTGCCACCAGCAGATTCGGACAGGGGACTGGGGCCAACGTCCTGACTTTC CATSRFGQGTGANVLTF TRBJ2-6 TRBD1 . TRBV15
TGTGCCAGCAGTTTTGGGGGGGCAGGGGAGACCCAGTACTTC CASSFGGAGETQYF TRBJ2-5 . . TRBV28
TGTGCCAGCAGCTTCGGGGGGGGCACCTACGAGCAGTACTTC CASSFGGGTYEQYF TRBJ2-7 TRBD2 . TRBV11-2
TGTGCCAGCAGCTTAAACAGAGCAACTAATGAAAAACTGTTTTTT CASSLNRATNEKLFF TRBJ1-4 . . TRBV7-9
TGTGCCATCAGTGAGCCTAGCGGGCGACTCAATGAGCAGTTCTTC CAISEPSGRLNEQFF TRBJ2-1 TRBD2 few TRBV10-3
TGTGCCAGCAGCCTACAGACAGGGGGGAATGAAAAACTGTTTTTT CASSLQTGGNEKLFF TRBJ1-4 TRBD1 few TRBV7-9
TGTGCCAGCAGCTTATTTTCGCAGCAGGGGACCGGGGAGCTGTTTTTT CASSLFSQQGTGELFF TRBJ2-2 . once TRBV7-9
TGTGCCAGCAGCCCGGACAGGTCCTATGGCTACACCTTC CASSPDRSYGYTF TRBJ1-2 TRBD1 once TRBV14
TGTGCCAGGAGAGAGGAGGGGCTCGAGCAGTACTTC CARREEGLEQYF TRBJ2-7 . . TRBV2
TGTGCCAGCAGCTCCGGGACTCCGGGGCAGTACTTC CASSSGTPGQYF TRBJ2-7 . once TRBV7-9
TGTGCCAGTACCCATCTAGCGGCTCGGGGCTCCTACAATGAGCAGTTCTTC CASTHLAARGSYNEQFF TRBJ2-1 TRBD2 . TRBV19
TGTGCCAGCAGCTTGGGACTAGCGGGGGACAATGAGCAGTTCTTC CASSLGLAGDNEQFF TRBJ2-1 TRBD2 . TRBV7-8
TGCGCCAGCAGGGTCTTGGGAGACTATGGCTACACCTTC CASRVLGDYGYTF TRBJ1-2 . . TRBV5-1
TGTGCCACGAAGCCCGGAGCAACTAATGAAAAACTGTTTTTT CATKPGATNEKLFF TRBJ1-4 . . TRBV6-1
TGTGCCAGCAGCCATCGGGGGGAAGAGACCCAGTACTTC CASSHRGEETQYF TRBJ2-5 TRBD2 . TRBV4-2
TGTGCCACCAGCAGAAGCCCGCGGACAGAAAGAAACACCATATATTTT CATSRSPRTERNTIYF TRBJ1-3 . . TRBV15
TGTGCCAGCAGCTTCCGCCGGGACAGCCCGTACGAGCAGTACTTC CASSFRRDSPYEQYF TRBJ2-7 TRBD1 . TRBV11-2
TGTGCCAGCAGTTACTCGGGCAGGGGGCGCCTCGAGCAGTACTTC CASSYSGRGRLEQYF TRBJ2-7 TRBD1 . TRBV6-5
TGTGCCAGCAGCCTGCGTAGAAGCGGGAACACTGAAGCTTTCTTT CASSLRRSGNTEAFF TRBJ1-1 . . TRBV6-5
TGTGCCAGCAGCCCTAGGGGACGGGAGACCTACGAGCAGTACTTC CASSPRGRETYEQYF TRBJ2-7 . . TRBV7-2